The TCR beta chain described here comes from a study of blood T cell repertoires in COVID-19. The wider study: Sites in the United States, Italy and Spain provided acute and convalescent COVID-19 samples. In each case, the material was cDNA or gDNA derived from T cells, B-cell-depleted T cells, or PBMCs.

Authors' analysis steps: Reference gene primer amplification gave estimated nucleated cell counts. Produced via immunoSEQ multiplex PCR; TCRdb's table is partial and in-frame only. That table is the source of V, J and clone size, and D and trimming were worked out from the DNA. The data hold 130,000 or so clones, with around 80% observed a single time. The germline gives CDR1 LNHDA, CDR2 SQIVND (reference sequence). V lost 3 bases and J 5 bases, leaving 13 bases between the germline ends. CDR3 length: 14 residues. Sequencing used peripheral blood. This sequence originates from a woman aged 60-75 years with acute or convalescent COVID-19. V is TRBV19 and J is TRBJ1-1; D remains unclear. Written as DNA, the CDR3 is TGTGCCAGTAGTATCGGGGTTGTAAGGACTGAAGCTTTCTTT. Residues: CASSIGVVRTEAFF.